Each of the 11 T cell receptor beta chains below was sequenced from the same sample in a study of cytomegalovirus exposure and HLA in healthy donors. The PCR ran on 60 Vbeta and 13 Jbeta primers. Data came from immunoSEQ multiplex PCR; TCRdb stores just in-frame clones and leaves some out. The data show around 140,000 clones, with approximately 70% seen just once and approximately 1.6% held by the top ten. Sequencing used PBMCs. Source of these receptors: a woman aged 18-29 years in good health and CMV-seronegative.

This chain links TRBV7-2 with TRBJ2-5; TRBD2 matches at 10 bases. CDR1 and CDR2 from the germline V gene are SGHTA and FQGNSA. V lost 6 bases, J lost 6 bases, and 7 bases stayed unmatched. This CDR3 is built from 14 residues. The CDR3 sequence: CASRRTSGVKTQYF. The CDR3 nucleotides are TGTGCCAGCAGGAGAACTAGCGGGGTAAAGACCCAGTACTTC.

The CDR3 loop is CASNPRGGGPLEQFF. The CDR3, as DNA: TGTGCCAGCAACCCAAGGGGGGGAGGGCCACTTGAGCAGTTCTTC. J is TRBJ2-1 and V is TRBV7-2; D is possibly TRBD2 (7 bases). V gave up 7 bases and J gave up 9 bases, with 22 bases separating them. CDR3 length: 15 amino acids. Germline V CDR1 and CDR2: SGHTA, FQGNSA.

The J gene is TRBJ1-2, the V gene TRBV7-2; TRBD1 matches at 8 bases. CDR1 SGHTA and CDR2 FQGNSA come from the germline V gene. J was trimmed by 6 bases and V by 5 bases; bases with no gene match: 5. The CDR3 contains 13 residues. The CDR3: CASSHTGGDGYTF. In nucleotides, the CDR3 is TGTGCCAGCAGCCATACAGGGGGGGATGGCTACACCTTC.

The chain links TRBV27 to TRBJ1-1; no definite D call. The V end lost 3 bases, the J end lost 0 bases, and 8 bases lay between the germline ends. Germline CDR1 reads MNHEY; CDR2 reads SMNVEV (reference sequence). This CDR3 spans 14 amino acids. The DNA of the CDR3 is TGTGCCAGCAGTTTTAGGACTATGAACACTGAAGCTTTCTTT. This translates into CASSFRTMNTEAFF.

The rearrangement uses TRBV5-1 and TRBJ1-1, with 9 bases identical to TRBD1. CDR1 and CDR2 from the germline V gene are SGHRS and YFSETQ. V was pared by 5 bases and J by 1 base, with 12 bases of the junction left unmatched. The CDR3 sequence is 17 residues long. CDR3 nucleotide sequence: TGCGCCAGCAGAAAGGCCCGCACAGGGGGCCGGAACACTGAAGCTTTCTTT. Its translation is CASRKARTGGRNTEAFF. Complete variable domain (other parts from reference TRBV5-1 and TRBJ1-1): KAGVTQTPRYLIKTRGQQVTLSCSPISGHRSVSWYQQTPGQGLQFLFEYFSETQRNKGNFPGRFSGRQFSNSRSEMNVSTLELGDSALYLCASRKARTGGRNTEAFFGQGTRLTVV.

This clone appeared a few times. The chain recombines TRBV2 with TRBJ2-3; D perhaps matches TRBD2 (6 bases). The V end was cut by 6 bases, the J end by 8 bases, with 21 bases between. The CDR3 extends over 15 amino acids. Germline V lookup: CDR1 SNHLY, CDR2 FYNNEI. The CDR3 sequence: CASRGGGAGSGTQYF. The CDR3 nucleotides are TGTGCCAGCAGGGGGGGTGGGGCGGGAAGCGGTACGCAGTATTTT. Drawing the rest from reference TRBV2 and TRBJ2-3, the complete variable domain is EPEVTQTPSHQVTQMGQEVILRCVPISNHLYFYWYRQILGQKVEFLVSFYNNEISEKSEIFDDQFSVERPDGSNFTLKIRSTKLEDSAMYFCASRGGGAGSGTQYFGPGTRLTVL.

The V and J genes are TRBV11-3 and TRBJ2-1, with 7 bases lining up with TRBD2. J gave up 10 bases and V 1 base, and 7 bases lay outside the gene matches. The CDR3 totals 14 residues. Germline V gene lookup returns CDR1 SGHNT and CDR2 YENEEA. CDR3 loop: CASSLVGGSSEQFF. In DNA, the CDR3 is TGTGCCAGCAGCTTAGTTGGCGGGAGTTCGGAGCAGTTCTTC.

The CDR3 nucleotides are TGTGCCAGCAGCGGAACGGGAGCCCCCCAAGAGACCCAGTACTTC. Translation gives CASSGTGAPQETQYF. This chain uses TRBV11-3 with TRBJ2-5; D possibly corresponds to TRBD2 (6 bases). The CDR3 spans 15 residues. Trimming shortened V by 5 bases and J by 1 base, and 14 bases separated the two germline ends. The germline V gene encodes CDR1 SGHNT and CDR2 YENEEA.

V gene TRBV11-2 combines with J gene TRBJ2-5, with 7 nucleotides matching TRBD1. The CDR3 spans 15 residues. Germline V CDR1 and CDR2: SGHAT, FQNNGV. After removal of 1 base from V and 5 bases from J, the junction contained 7 bases not matched to a gene. The CDR3 protein is CASSLGDRAWETQYF. The CDR3 nucleotides are TGTGCCAGCAGCTTAGGAGACAGGGCGTGGGAGACCCAGTACTTC.

This clone has only a few counts. The rearrangement uses TRBV9 and TRBJ1-5; D gene uncertain. CDR3 length: 13 residues. Germline assignment: CDR1 SGDLS and CDR2 YYNGEE. V was clipped by 4 bases and J by 0 bases, with 5 bases between them. The chain's CDR3 is CASSFNSNQPQHF. The CDR3 DNA reads as TGTGCCAGCAGCTTCAATAGCAATCAGCCCCAGCATTTT.

This clone was seen only once. The genes are TRBV7-2 and TRBJ1-5; D might be TRBD1 (5 bases). The V gene lost 5 bases and the J gene lost 4 bases, with 6 bases spanning the gap. Germline V gives CDR1 SGHTA, CDR2 FQGNSA. The CDR3 length is 12 residues. Here the CDR3 reads CASSQGNQPQHF. As DNA, the CDR3 is TGTGCCAGCAGCCAGGGTAATCAGCCCCAGCATTTT.